This TCR beta chain is drawn from a study of glioma-infiltrating T cells after dendritic cell vaccination. Whole-study context: The vaccine used monocyte-derived dendritic cells pulsed overnight with autologous tumor lysate. Three intradermal dendritic cell vaccine injections were given every two weeks.

Study outcomes and limitations: The cohort had few patients with full blood and tumor sets.

Concerning this clone itself: Its antigen is still unknown.

The germline V gene has CDR1 LNHDA and CDR2 SQIVND (reference sequence). The length of the CDR3 is 14 residues. V was cut by 3 bases and J by 0 bases, with 8 bases left in between. The primer mix had 60 V beta and 13 J beta primers. Data came from immunoSEQ multiplex PCR; TCRdb stores just in-frame clones and leaves some out. The sample contains roughly 51,000 clones, roughly 85% of which appear only once. Sequenced material: blood, taken before dendritic cell vaccination. The clonotype was recovered from a human donor with glioblastoma. The V and J genes are TRBV19 and TRBJ1-1; possibly TRBD1 for D (5 bases). The CDR3 DNA reads as TGTGCCAGTAGTATTCAGGGTCTGAACACTGAAGCTTTCTTT. It translates to CASSIQGLNTEAFF.